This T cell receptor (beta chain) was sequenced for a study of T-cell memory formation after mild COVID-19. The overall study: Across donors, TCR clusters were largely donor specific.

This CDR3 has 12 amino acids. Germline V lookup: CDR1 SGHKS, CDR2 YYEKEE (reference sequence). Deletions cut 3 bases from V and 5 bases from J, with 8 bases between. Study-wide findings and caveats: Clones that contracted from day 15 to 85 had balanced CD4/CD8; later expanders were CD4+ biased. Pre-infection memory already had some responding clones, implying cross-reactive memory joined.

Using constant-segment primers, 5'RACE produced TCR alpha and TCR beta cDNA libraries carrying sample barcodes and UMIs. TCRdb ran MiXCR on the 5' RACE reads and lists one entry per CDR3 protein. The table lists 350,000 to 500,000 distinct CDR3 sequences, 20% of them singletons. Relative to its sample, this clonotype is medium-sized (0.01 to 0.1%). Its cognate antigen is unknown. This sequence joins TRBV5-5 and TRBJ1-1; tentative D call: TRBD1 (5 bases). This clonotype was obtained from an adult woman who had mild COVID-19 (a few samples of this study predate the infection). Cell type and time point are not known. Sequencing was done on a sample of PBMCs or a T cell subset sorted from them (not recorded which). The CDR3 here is CASSSQGTEAFF. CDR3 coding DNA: TGTGCCAGCAGCTCGCAGGGTACTGAAGCTTTCTTT. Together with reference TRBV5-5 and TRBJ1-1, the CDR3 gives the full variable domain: DAGVTQSPTHLIKTRGQQVTLRCSPISGHKSVSWYQQVLGQGPQFIFQYYEKEERGRGNFPDRFSARQFPNYSSELNVNALLLGDSALYLCASSSQGTEAFFGQGTRLTVV.